This T cell receptor (beta chain) comes out of a study of OX40 agonist ivuxolimab in advanced cancers. Germline assignment: CDR1 PRHDT and CDR2 FYEKMQ (reference sequence). This CDR3 has 12 amino acids. Trimming took off 5 bases at V and 2 bases at J, with 7 bases between the two ends. TCRdb's table, derived via immunoSEQ multiplex PCR, lists solely in-frame clones and lacks some. The table has about 83,000 clones, about 90% seen once. Sequences were derived from CD4+ or CD8+ T cells sorted from blood, sampled in a trial of the OX40 agonist ivuxolimab. This sequence originates from an adult with an advanced solid tumor such as melanoma, head and neck, liver or kidney cancer. The rearrangement uses TRBV13 and TRBJ2-7; a possible D gene is TRBD1 (5 bases). The CDR3 nucleotides read TGTGCCAGCAGCAAGGGGACCTACGAGCAGTACTTC. Protein: CASSKGTYEQYF.